This T cell receptor beta chain was identified during a study of shared clonotypes between healthy human individuals. At the level of the study: For every donor, three CD4 naive, three CD4 memory, two CD8 naive and one CD8 memory plates were used.

Overall study results and limits: Naive subsets usually exceeded memory subsets in estimated richness. Several donors showed sharing of 4.5% to 6% of naive CD4 clonotypes.

Profiled with immunoSEQ multiplex PCR; TCRdb holds only in-frame clones, not every one. The profile shows about 2.4 million clones, approximately 92% of them singletons. Both subsets, CD45RA+ naive and CD45RA-negative memory, were split from the CD4+ cells. Remarks on this clone: Its target is not known.

Germline CDR1 reads SQVTM; CDR2 reads ANQGSEA. The CDR3 is made up of 13 amino acids. Trimming stripped 6 bases from V and 0 bases from J, with 11 bases between. This chain uses TRBV29-1 with TRBJ1-2, with D unclear. The receptor was isolated from a man aged 18 to 35 in good health. The sequenced sample consisted of naive CD4+ T cells sorted from blood. Subset specified: CD45RA+ positively selected. The CDR3 here is CSVNSESNYGYTF. The DNA of the CDR3 is TGCAGCGTCAACAGTGAATCTAACTATGGCTACACCTTC.